These 29 T cell receptor beta chains were all obtained from the same sample, sequenced in a study of blood T cell repertoires in COVID-19. Measured with immunoSEQ multiplex PCR; TCRdb has only the in-frame clones, and not every one. The sample lists 40,000 to 50,000 clones; about nine tenths were seen once. Sequenced material: peripheral blood. These receptors all come from a man aged 70 or older with active COVID-19.

This clone was seen more than once but under ten times. J is TRBJ2-7 and V is TRBV5-1; 9 nucleotides agree with TRBD1. Germline CDR1 and CDR2: SGHRS and YFSETQ. V gave up 6 bases and J gave up 0 bases; unmatched junction bases: 4. The CDR3 covers 14 residues. The CDR3 loop is CASTSGQGSYEQYF. Written as DNA, the CDR3 is TGCGCCAGCACCTCGGGACAGGGCTCCTACGAGCAGTACTTC.

The V and J genes are TRBV6-6 and TRBJ2-7; tentatively, D is TRBD2 (5 bases). CDR3 size: 13 residues. Germline-derived CDR1 and CDR2 are MNHNY and SVGAGI (reference sequence). V was clipped by 2 bases and J by 3 bases, with 8 bases between them. CDR3 sequence reads: CASSYTGNYEQYF. The CDR3 DNA sequence: TGTGCCAGCAGTTACACGGGAAACTACGAGCAGTACTTC.

The chain joins TRBV6-6 to TRBJ1-1; 11 positions match TRBD1. The CDR3 totals 15 residues. Germline CDR1 is MNHNY and CDR2 is SVGAGI (reference sequence). Trimming removed 4 bases from V and 5 bases from J; junction bases left unmatched: 6. The CDR3 loop reads CASSSRDRGITEAFF. In DNA form, the CDR3 reads TGTGCCAGCAGTTCTCGGGACAGGGGGATAACTGAAGCTTTCTTT.

The DNA of the CDR3 is TGTGCCAGCAGTGAGACAGCTGGAAACACCATATATTTT. This codes for CASSETAGNTIYF. This chain joins TRBV6-1 and TRBJ1-3, with TRBD1 as a possible D gene (5 bases). The CDR3 length is 13 residues. V shed 3 bases and J shed 2 bases, with 5 bases lying between them. Germline CDR1 MNHNS, CDR2 SASEGT.

V usage is TRBV6-6 and J usage is TRBJ2-7; 7 nucleotides match TRBD2. CDR1 and CDR2 (germline): MNHNY, SVGAGI (reference sequence). The CDR3 has 16 amino acids. The J segment lost 3 bases and the V segment lost 5 bases, leaving 13 bases of the junction unmatched. CDR3 loop: CASSPNSGRSFYEQYF. As DNA, the CDR3 is TGTGCCAGCAGTCCCAATAGCGGGCGATCCTTCTACGAGCAGTACTTC.

In DNA form, the CDR3 reads TGTGCCAGCAGCTTAGGGGTAGGGACAGGGGGCTGGAATGAGCAGTTCTTC. This gives the protein CASSLGVGTGGWNEQFF. The chain employs TRBV7-8 and TRBJ2-1; 12 bases agree with TRBD1. This CDR3 is 17 amino acids long. The germline gives CDR1 SGHVS, CDR2 FQNEAQ. The V and J ends lost 1 base and 7 bases, in that order; junction bases with no gene match: 8.

The CDR3 bases are TGTGCCAGCAGCCACAGGGGGAGCTCTGGAAACACCATATATTTT. This codes for CASSHRGSSGNTIYF. The chain joins TRBV5-4 to TRBJ1-3; 8 nucleotides match TRBD1. Germline-derived CDR1 and CDR2 are SGHNT and YYREEE (reference sequence). The CDR3 extends over 15 amino acids. Trimming removed 4 bases from V and 0 bases from J; junction bases left unmatched: 3.

This chain joins TRBV5-6 and TRBJ1-6, with 7 positions matching TRBD1. CDR1 is SGHDT and CDR2 is YYEEEE in the germline V gene. The CDR3 is 14 amino acids. Losses at the gene ends were 5 bases for V and 4 bases for J; bases not matched to a gene: 3. CDR3 sequence: CASSRDRYNSPLHF. As DNA, the CDR3 is TGTGCCAGCAGTCGGGACAGATATAATTCACCCCTCCACTTT.

The chain employs TRBV3-1 (or the pseudogene TRBV3-2) and TRBJ2-3; tentative D call: TRBD2 (5 bases). Deletions cut 1 base from V and 8 bases from J, with 13 bases between. Germline V gene lookup returns CDR1 LGHDT and CDR2 YNNKEL (reference sequence). The CDR3 loop spans 14 amino acids. CDR3 loop: CASSQARGTPTQYF. CDR3 nucleotide sequence: TGTGCCAGCAGCCAAGCCCGGGGTACGCCTACGCAGTATTTT.

The chain couples TRBV7-2 to TRBJ2-7; TRBD2 is a possible D gene (6 bases). V lost 3 bases and J 6 bases, leaving 18 bases between the germline ends. Germline-derived CDR1 and CDR2 are SGHTA and FQGNSA. This CDR3 has 15 residues. The CDR3: CASSLRLGRGLEQYF. CDR3 DNA: TGTGCCAGCAGCTTGCGACTTGGAAGGGGACTCGAGCAGTACTTC. The whole variable domain, remainder taken from reference TRBV7-2 and TRBJ2-7, is GAGVSQSPSNKVTEKGKDVELRCDPISGHTALYWYRQSLGQGLEFLIYFQGNSAPDKSGLPSDRFSAERTGGSVSTLTIQRTQQEDSAVYLCASSLRLGRGLEQYFGPGTRLTVT.

The chain links TRBV27 to TRBJ2-3, with TRBD2 matching over 7 bases. With V trimmed by 7 bases and J by 0 bases, 10 bases remained unmatched. The CDR3 sequence is 16 residues long. The germline V gene has CDR1 MNHEY and CDR2 SMNVEV (reference sequence). Here the CDR3 reads CASKIAGPTSTDTQYF. The CDR3 nucleotides are TGTGCCAGCAAAATAGCGGGTCCAACGAGCACAGATACGCAGTATTTT.

The rearrangement joins TRBV24-1 to TRBJ2-6; possibly TRBD2 for D (7 bases). Germline V gene data show CDR1 as KGHDR and CDR2 as SFDVKD. The CDR3 spans 15 residues. Trimming shortened V by 9 bases and J by 2 bases, and 13 bases separated the two germline ends. The CDR3, as DNA: TGTGCCACCGGGAGGGGGGGCGCTGGGGCCAACGTCCTGACTTTC. This gives the protein CATGRGGAGANVLTF.

The chain uses TRBV9 and TRBJ1-6; 9 nucleotides align to TRBD1. The CDR3 has 15 amino acids. The trim removed 4 bases at V and 8 bases at J, leaving 7 bases unmatched. Germline assignment: CDR1 SGDLS and CDR2 YYNGEE. The CDR3: CASSLTGQGYSPLHF. DNA for the CDR3: TGTGCCAGCAGCTTGACGGGACAGGGTTATTCACCCCTCCACTTT.

This clone was observed a single time. The CDR3 loop reads CAWSGQGAIQYF. The CDR3, as DNA: TGTGCCTGGAGCGGACAGGGAGCTATTCAGTACTTC. The V gene is TRBV30, the J gene TRBJ2-4; 8 bases are shared with TRBD1. This CDR3 is 12 amino acids long. After removal of 3 bases from V and 10 bases from J, the junction contained 5 bases not matched to a gene. The germline CDR1 and CDR2 sequences are GTSNPN and SVGIG (reference sequence).

The chain links TRBV3-1 (or the pseudogene TRBV3-2) to TRBJ2-2; 12 bases fit TRBD1. The CDR3 runs 16 residues. Germline V gives CDR1 LGHDT, CDR2 YNNKEL (reference sequence). The V segment lost 1 base and the J segment 7 bases; nucleotides outside the gene matches: 4. CDR3 protein: CASSQGGTGGFGELFF. The CDR3, as DNA: TGTGCCAGCAGCCAAGGGGGGACAGGGGGCTTCGGGGAGCTGTTTTTT.

Here the CDR3 reads CASSSRLAGPYEQFF. The CDR3 DNA sequence: TGTGCCAGCAGCTCAAGACTAGCGGGGCCCTATGAGCAGTTCTTC. The chain recombines TRBV7-2 with TRBJ2-1; 11 nucleotides align to TRBD2. This CDR3 spans 15 amino acids. The trim removed 4 bases at V and 8 bases at J, leaving 7 bases unmatched. The V gene's germline CDR1 is SGHTA and CDR2 FQGNSA.

Of note for this clone: The junction differs from germline at one of its ends, possibly a read error. The CDR3 bases are TGTGTCAGCAGCTTGTACGGAGAGATCCCCTACGAGCAGTACTTC. The encoded protein is CVSSLYGEIPYEQYF. This chain uses TRBV5-6 with TRBJ2-7; D gene unclear. Germline V gene sequence: CDR1 SGHDT, CDR2 YYEEEE. CDR3 length equals 15 residues.

The rearrangement uses TRBV5-1 and TRBJ2-7; the D gene is possibly TRBD1 (6 bases). This CDR3 contains 14 residues. Per the germline V gene, CDR1 is SGHRS and CDR2 is YFSETQ. The V end lost 1 base, the J end lost 0 bases, and 8 bases lay between the germline ends. CDR3 nucleotides: TGCGCCAGCAGCTTGCAGGGGATCTCCTACGAGCAGTACTTC. Residues: CASSLQGISYEQYF.

V and J are TRBV4-3 and TRBJ2-3; unclear D gene. Trimming took 0 bases from V and 5 from J, leaving 9 bases between them. CDR3 size: 14 residues. The germline V gene has CDR1 LGHNA and CDR2 YSLEER. The CDR3 sequence is CASSQEVVEDTQYF. In nucleotides, the CDR3 is TGCGCCAGCAGCCAAGAAGTGGTAGAAGATACGCAGTATTTT.

The rearrangement links TRBV24-1 to TRBJ2-1; TRBD2 aligns across 8 bases. V dropped 4 bases and J dropped 8; count of bases not matched to a gene: 6. The CDR3 runs to 14 residues. Germline V gene data show CDR1 as KGHDR and CDR2 as SFDVKD. This chain's CDR3 is CATSEGLAGHEQFF. The CDR3 DNA is TGTGCCACCAGTGAGGGCCTAGCGGGCCATGAGCAGTTCTTC.

This chain links TRBV7-2 with TRBJ2-5; D might be TRBD2 (5 bases). The germline V gene encodes CDR1 SGHTA and CDR2 FQGNSA. V gave up 4 bases and J gave up 5 bases, with 8 bases separating them. The CDR3 extends over 12 amino acids. DNA for the CDR3: TGTGCCAGCAGCTCTAGCCGGGAGACCCAGTACTTC. It encodes CASSSSRETQYF.

This chain joins TRBV28 and TRBJ2-2; 10 bases align to TRBD1. The V gene's germline CDR1 is MDHEN and CDR2 SYDVKM. CDR3 length equals 16 residues. J was trimmed by 6 bases and V by 6 bases; bases with no gene match: 10. CDR3 sequence reads: CASRLPGQGLPGELFF. The CDR3 bases are TGTGCCAGCAGATTACCGGGACAGGGGCTCCCCGGGGAGCTGTTTTTT.

This rearrangement joins TRBV20-1 to TRBJ2-7; D is perhaps TRBD2 (5 bases). Trimming pared 5 bases from V and 5 bases from J, leaving 10 bases between. The germline V gene has CDR1 DFQATT and CDR2 SNEGSKA (reference sequence). The CDR3 totals 11 residues. The CDR3 coding sequence is TGCAGTGCTTTGGCGGGCCACGAGCAGTACTTC. This translates into CSALAGHEQYF.

In its sample, this clone was seen once. J is TRBJ2-4 and V is TRBV28; TRBD2 might be the D (5 bases). The CDR3 has 13 amino acids. The V end lost 7 bases, the J end lost 6 bases, and 13 bases lay between the germline ends. Per the germline V gene, CDR1 is MDHEN and CDR2 is SYDVKM. As DNA, the CDR3 is TGTGCCAGCACCCGGACTGGCCCAAACATTCAGTACTTC. Translated: CASTRTGPNIQYF.

The gene calls are TRBV6-2 or TRBV6-3 and TRBJ1-5; D not resolved. This CDR3 region has 16 residues. V was shortened by 0 bases and J by 1 base, with 10 bases between the two germline ends. Germline lookup yields CDR1 MNHEY and CDR2 SVGEGT. CDR3 in DNA: TGTGCCAGCAGTTACTCCCTACTGGTAAGCAATCAGCCCCAGCATTTT. Translation: CASSYSLLVSNQPQHF.

The genes are TRBV5-1 and TRBJ2-7; D perhaps matches TRBD2 (7 bases). Germline V gene data show CDR1 as SGHRS and CDR2 as YFSETQ. The CDR3 totals 15 residues. Between the trimmed V and J ends, which lost 2 bases and 7 bases, there was a span of 19 bases. This CDR3 is CASSFTTGPGGEQYF. CDR3 sequence (DNA): TGCGCCAGCAGCTTTACTACAGGGCCCGGGGGGGAGCAGTACTTC. The full variable domain, rest sourced from reference TRBV5-1 and TRBJ2-7, is KAGVTQTPRYLIKTRGQQVTLSCSPISGHRSVSWYQQTPGQGLQFLFEYFSETQRNKGNFPGRFSGRQFSNSRSEMNVSTLELGDSALYLCASSFTTGPGGEQYFGPGTRLTVT.

The chain couples TRBV6-5 to TRBJ2-7; 9 bases line up with TRBD1. The V gene's germline CDR1 is MNHEY and CDR2 SVGAGI. The V and J ends lost 5 bases and 10 bases, in that order; junction bases with no gene match: 3. The CDR3 sequence is 11 residues long. The CDR3 protein is CASSKGQGQYF. The CDR3 coding sequence is TGTGCCAGCAGTAAGGGACAGGGACAGTACTTC.

The V and J genes are TRBV6-6 and TRBJ2-5; D is ambiguous. The V end was cut by 0 bases, the J end by 1 base, with 6 bases between. The CDR3 has 14 amino acids. The germline V gene encodes CDR1 MNHNY and CDR2 SVGAGI (reference sequence). The CDR3 DNA reads TGTGCCAGCAGTTACTCAAACTTCCAAGAGACCCAGTACTTC. It is translated as CASSYSNFQETQYF.

V and J are TRBV19 and TRBJ2-1; TRBD1 agrees at 9 bases. After removal of 6 bases from V and 0 bases from J, the junction contained 12 bases not matched to a gene. The CDR3 has 18 residues. CDR1 is LNHDA and CDR2 is SQIVND in the germline V gene (reference sequence). CDR3 nucleotides: TGTGCCAGTAGCGCCGGGACAGGGCGCCTAAGCTCCTACAATGAGCAGTTCTTC. It yields the protein CASSAGTGRLSSYNEQFF.